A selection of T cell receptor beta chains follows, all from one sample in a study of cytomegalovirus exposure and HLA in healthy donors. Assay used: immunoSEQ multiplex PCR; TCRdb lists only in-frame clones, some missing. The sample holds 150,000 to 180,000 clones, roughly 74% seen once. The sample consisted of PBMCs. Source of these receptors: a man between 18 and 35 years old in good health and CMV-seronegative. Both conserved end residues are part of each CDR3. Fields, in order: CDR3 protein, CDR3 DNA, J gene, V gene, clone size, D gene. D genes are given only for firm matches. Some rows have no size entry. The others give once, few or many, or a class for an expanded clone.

CDR3: CATQMFVTSGGSSSYNEQFF; DNA: TGCGCCACCCAGATGTTCGTGACTAGCGGGGGCTCCAGCTCCTACAATGAGCAGTTCTTC; J: TRBJ2-1; V: TRBV4-1; size: .; D: TRBD2
CDR3: CASSPPGDIQYF; DNA: TGTGCCAGCAGTCCCCCGGGGGACATTCAGTACTTC; J: TRBJ2-4; V: TRBV6-6; size: .; D: .
CDR3: CASSQDAGGSLYNEQFF; DNA: TGTGCCAGCAGCCAAGATGCGGGGGGGTCCCTCTACAATGAGCAGTTCTTC; J: TRBJ2-1; V: TRBV4-2; size: .; D: TRBD2
CDR3: CASSFSYPTEAFF; DNA: TGTGCCAGCAGCTTTAGTTATCCCACTGAAGCTTTCTTT; J: TRBJ1-1; V: TRBV7-9; size: .; D: .
CDR3: CSVGGSNQPQHF; DNA: TGCAGCGTAGGGGGTAGCAATCAGCCCCAGCATTTT; J: TRBJ1-5; V: TRBV29-1; size: .; D: .
CDR3: CASSPQGHAVGLRF; DNA: TGTGCCAGCAGCCCCCAAGGGCATGCTGTGGGGCTACGTTTT; J: TRBJ1-4; V: TRBV7-9; size: .; D: .
CDR3: CASSLAGGSGANVLTF; DNA: TGTGCCAGCAGCTTAGCCGGGGGGTCTGGGGCCAACGTCCTGACTTTC; J: TRBJ2-6; V: TRBV7-8; size: .; D: TRBD2
CDR3: CASTAGWMTGTDTQYF; DNA: TGTGCCAGTACCGCGGGTTGGATGACGGGCACAGATACGCAGTATTTT; J: TRBJ2-3; V: TRBV19; size: once; D: .
CDR3: CASSLEGHSGANGLTF; DNA: TGCGCCAGCAGCTTGGAAGGTCACTCTGGGGCCAACGGCCTGACTTTC; J: TRBJ2-6; V: TRBV5-1; size: once; D: .
CDR3: CASSPSEEGIQYF; DNA: TGTGCCAGCAGCCCTAGTGAGGAGGGCATTCAGTACTTC; J: TRBJ2-4; V: TRBV9; size: .; D: .
CDR3: CASSLAGDFTDTQYF; DNA: TGTGCCAGCAGCTTAGCGGGGGACTTCACAGATACGCAGTATTTT; J: TRBJ2-3; V: TRBV7-9; size: .; D: .
CDR3: CASSYVGGSYNEQFF; DNA: TGTGCCAGCAGTTACGTGGGTGGGAGCTACAATGAGCAGTTCTTC; J: TRBJ2-1; V: TRBV6-6; size: .; D: .
CDR3: CASRHLVGRRENDEKLFF; DNA: TGTGCCAGCCGTCATTTGGTTGGGAGAAGAGAGAATGATGAAAAACTGTTTTTT; J: TRBJ1-4; V: TRBV27; size: .; D: .
CDR3: CASSHNTGSSGNTIYF; DNA: TGTGCCAGCAGCCACAATACAGGCTCATCTGGAAACACCATATATTTT; J: TRBJ1-3; V: TRBV4-2; size: .; D: .
CDR3: CASRPGYGANVLTF; DNA: TGTGCCAGCAGACCAGGGTATGGGGCCAACGTCCTGACTTTC; J: TRBJ2-6; V: TRBV27; size: .; D: .
CDR3: CASSSIRDTQYF; DNA: TGTGCCAGCAGTTCGATCCGGGATACGCAGTATTTT; J: TRBJ2-3; V: TRBV11-2; size: .; D: .
CDR3: CASSLGSTGNQPQHF; DNA: TGCGCCAGCAGCTTGGGATCCACAGGGAATCAGCCCCAGCATTTT; J: TRBJ1-5; V: TRBV5-1; size: .; D: .
CDR3: CASSSDRVRSYEQYF; DNA: TGTGCCAGCAGCTCAGACAGGGTCAGGTCCTACGAGCAGTACTTC; J: TRBJ2-7; V: TRBV7-2; size: .; D: TRBD1
CDR3: CASSPPTTGDNEQFF; DNA: TGTGCCAGCTCACCTCCAACGACAGGGGACAATGAGCAGTTCTTC; J: TRBJ2-1; V: TRBV18; size: .; D: TRBD1
CDR3: CASSWGQGDTEAFF; DNA: TGTGCCAGCAGTTGGGGACAGGGAGACACTGAAGCTTTCTTT; J: TRBJ1-1; V: TRBV5-4; size: .; D: TRBD1
CDR3: CASSTTGGVTGELFF; DNA: TGTGCCAGCAGTACCACGGGGGGCGTCACCGGGGAGCTGTTTTTT; J: TRBJ2-2; V: TRBV6-5; size: .; D: .
CDR3: CASSQEWAGNTEAFF; DNA: TGCGCCAGCAGCCAAGAATGGGCCGGGAACACTGAAGCTTTCTTT; J: TRBJ1-1; V: TRBV4-1; size: .; D: .
CDR3: CACRTGSTDTQYF; DNA: TGTGCCTGTCGGACAGGGAGCACAGATACGCAGTATTTT; J: TRBJ2-3; V: TRBV30; size: .; D: TRBD1
CDR3: CASSVVPVYGYTF; DNA: TGTGCCAGCAGCGTAGTGCCGGTCTATGGCTACACCTTC; J: TRBJ1-2; V: TRBV9; size: .; D: .
CDR3: CASSSTPAGTYGYTF; DNA: TGTGCCAGCAGCTCTACCCCGGCAGGAACATATGGCTACACCTTC; J: TRBJ1-2; V: TRBV7-9; size: once; D: .
CDR3: CASIGGGIQGGNQPQHF; DNA: TGTGCCAGCATAGGGGGAGGGATACAGGGAGGCAATCAGCCCCAGCATTTT; J: TRBJ1-5; V: TRBV28; size: .; D: .
CDR3: CASIGFNYEQYF; DNA: TGTGCCAGCATTGGCTTCAACTACGAGCAGTACTTC; J: TRBJ2-7; V: TRBV21-1; size: .; D: .
CDR3: CASSYSGRAKNSQYF; DNA: TGTGCCAGCAGTTACTCCGGCAGGGCCAAAAACAGTCAGTACTTC; J: TRBJ2-4; V: TRBV6-5; size: .; D: .
CDR3: CASSPLGSHYGYTF; DNA: TGTGCCAGCAGCCCCCTAGGGAGCCACTATGGCTACACCTTC; J: TRBJ1-2; V: TRBV7-2; size: once; D: .
CDR3: CASSSGLAGGYTDTQYF; DNA: TGTGCCAGCAGCTCGGGACTAGCGGGGGGATACACAGATACGCAGTATTTT; J: TRBJ2-3; V: TRBV11-2; size: .; D: TRBD2
CDR3: CASSPPGGLASSNEQFF; DNA: TGTGCCAGCAGCCCCCCGGGAGGACTAGCGTCATCCAATGAGCAGTTCTTC; J: TRBJ2-1; V: TRBV7-9; size: .; D: TRBD2
CDR3: CSVQKPTGPSYGYTF; DNA: TGCAGCGTTCAAAAACCGACAGGGCCTTCTTATGGCTACACCTTC; J: TRBJ1-2; V: TRBV29-1; size: .; D: TRBD1
CDR3: CASSLEWPGFTNEKLFF; DNA: TGTGCCAGCAGCTTGGAATGGCCAGGGTTTACTAATGAAAAACTGTTTTTT; J: TRBJ1-4; V: TRBV5-8; size: .; D: .
CDR3: CASSHLPGLAGGPGTGELFF; DNA: TGCGCCAGCAGCCATTTACCGGGACTAGCGGGGGGGCCGGGCACCGGGGAGCTGTTTTTT; J: TRBJ2-2; V: TRBV4-1; size: .; D: TRBD2
CDR3: CASNGQGQETQYF; DNA: TGTGCCAGCAACGGGCAGGGCCAAGAGACCCAGTACTTC; J: TRBJ2-5; V: TRBV2; size: .; D: .
CDR3: CASRGAVTFEQFF; DNA: TGTGCCTCCAGGGGGGCAGTAACTTTCGAGCAGTTCTTC; J: TRBJ2-1; V: TRBV11-2; size: .; D: .
CDR3: CASSFGLLRGYGYTF; DNA: TGTGCCAGCAGTTTTGGACTCCTCAGGGGCTATGGCTACACCTTC; J: TRBJ1-2; V: TRBV6-1; size: .; D: .
CDR3: CASSSRVDNEQFF; DNA: TGCGCCAGCAGCTCCCGGGTCGACAATGAGCAGTTCTTC; J: TRBJ2-1; V: TRBV5-1; size: .; D: .
CDR3: CASSTPLGGTDTGELFF; DNA: TGTGCCAGCAGCACACCATTGGGGGGGACGGACACCGGGGAGCTGTTTTTT; J: TRBJ2-2; V: TRBV9; size: .; D: TRBD2
CDR3: CASSKRDSSTNEKLFF; DNA: TGTGCCAGCAGCAAACGGGACAGCTCAACTAATGAAAAACTGTTTTTT; J: TRBJ1-4; V: TRBV11-1; size: .; D: TRBD1
CDR3: CASSPSGVRELFF; DNA: TGTGCCAGCTCACCTTCGGGAGTCCGGGAGCTGTTTTTT; J: TRBJ2-2; V: TRBV18; size: .; D: .
CDR3: CASSPAGGTEPQHF; DNA: TGTGCCAGTAGCCCCGCAGGGGGCACGGAGCCCCAGCATTTT; J: TRBJ1-5; V: TRBV19; size: .; D: TRBD1
CDR3: CASSLASYGYTF; DNA: TGTGCCAGCAGCTTAGCCAGCTATGGCTACACCTTC; J: TRBJ1-2; V: TRBV7-6; size: few; D: .
CDR3: CASSVLTGNTEAFF; DNA: TGTGCCAGCAGCGTATTAACAGGGAACACTGAAGCTTTCTTT; J: TRBJ1-1; V: TRBV2; size: .; D: .
CDR3: CASSYTGGGDEQYF; DNA: TGTGCCAGCAGTTACACAGGGGGAGGTGACGAGCAGTACTTC; J: TRBJ2-7; V: TRBV6-5; size: .; D: TRBD1
CDR3: CASSESIFSAGSYSGNTIYF; DNA: TGTGCCAGCAGTGAATCAATTTTTAGTGCAGGATCTTACTCTGGAAACACCATATATTTT; J: TRBJ1-3; V: TRBV2; size: .; D: .
CDR3: CASSSLAGGADTQYF; DNA: TGTGCCAGCAGCTCACTAGCGGGGGGCGCAGATACGCAGTATTTT; J: TRBJ2-3; V: TRBV2; size: .; D: TRBD2
CDR3: CASNYRGDQPPQHF; DNA: TGTGCCAGCAATTACAGGGGGGACCAACCGCCCCAGCATTTT; J: TRBJ1-5; V: TRBV2; size: once; D: TRBD1
CDR3: CASSENTGGGETQYF; DNA: TGTGCCAGCAGTGAAAACACAGGGGGCGGTGAGACCCAGTACTTC; J: TRBJ2-5; V: TRBV2; size: .; D: TRBD1
CDR3: CASSLLPQDTEAFF; DNA: TGTGCCAGCAGCTTATTACCCCAGGACACTGAAGCTTTCTTT; J: TRBJ1-1; V: TRBV7-9; size: few; D: .
CDR3: CATIKTGTGSEKLFF; DNA: TGTGCCACCATAAAGACCGGGACAGGGAGTGAAAAACTGTTTTTT; J: TRBJ1-4; V: TRBV19; size: .; D: TRBD1
CDR3: CASSGQTTNQPQHF; DNA: TGTGCCAGCAGCGGACAGACAACAAATCAGCCCCAGCATTTT; J: TRBJ1-5; V: TRBV7-9; size: .; D: .
CDR3: CASSPRGIAEAFF; DNA: TGTGCCAGCAGTCCTAGGGGTATCGCTGAAGCTTTCTTT; J: TRBJ1-1; V: TRBV9; size: few; D: .